The rows below give T cell receptor beta chains drawn from one sample of a study of cytomegalovirus exposure and HLA in healthy donors. Repertoires were generated with immunoSEQ multiplex PCR, while TCRdb's copy carries only in-frame clones and drops some. The sample spans about 39,000 clones; the ten largest clones claim about 4%. The specimen sequenced was PBMCs. The source of these receptors is a male donor in good health and CMV-seronegative. Both conserved end residues are part of each CDR3. Each record gives: D gene, V gene, J gene, CDR3 protein, CDR3 DNA. D genes are given only for firm matches.

.	TRBV5-1	TRBJ2-3	CASSFRQGYDTQYF	TGCGCCAGCAGCTTTAGGCAGGGGTATGATACGCAGTATTTT
TRBD1	TRBV30	TRBJ1-5	CAWNRGLNQPQHF	TGTGCCTGGAATAGGGGGCTCAATCAGCCCCAGCATTTT
TRBD1	TRBV5-1	TRBJ2-1	CASSLQGETYNEQFF	TGCGCCAGCAGCCTTCAGGGGGAGACCTACAATGAGCAGTTCTTC
TRBD1	TRBV9	TRBJ2-1	CASSPGQVYNEQFF	TGTGCCAGCAGCCCTGGACAGGTTTACAATGAGCAGTTCTTC
.	TRBV5-6	TRBJ2-6	CASSLGESSGANVLTF	TGTGCCAGCAGCTTGGGGGAGAGCTCTGGGGCCAACGTCCTGACTTTC
TRBD2	TRBV2	TRBJ2-1	CASRFSPRGKIAYNEQFF	TGTGCCAGCAGATTTTCACCGCGGGGGAAAATCGCTTACAATGAGCAGTTCTTC
.	TRBV20-1	TRBJ1-6	CRPEASPLHF	TGCAGGCCGGAGGCTTCACCCCTCCACTTT
.	TRBV6-5	TRBJ1-2	CASSYSRQLVGYTF	TGTGCCAGCAGTTACTCGAGACAGCTTGTAGGCTACACCTTC
TRBD1	TRBV11-2	TRBJ1-2	CASSLGTGTGLYGYTF	TGTGCCAGCAGCTTAGGGACCGGGACAGGCTTGTATGGCTACACCTTC
.	TRBV28	TRBJ1-1	CASSLTYTEAFF	TGTGCCAGCAGTTTGACTTACACTGAAGCTTTCTTT
TRBD1	TRBV5-1	TRBJ1-6	CASSSGYPGQGASPLHF	TGCGCCAGCAGCTCGGGATACCCCGGACAGGGGGCCTCACCCCTCCACTTT